This entry lists 13 T cell receptor beta chains sequenced from one sample in a study of blood T cell repertoires in COVID-19. The method was immunoSEQ multiplex PCR; TCRdb's version includes in-frame clones alone and lacks a portion of them. The sample carries some 400,000 clones, about 87% recorded once. What was sequenced was peripheral blood. Receptors originate from a human donor in a cohort sampled during active COVID-19.

The chain carries TRBV7-2 and TRBJ1-1, with 7 bases that match TRBD1. Per germline, CDR1 SGHTA and CDR2 FQGNSA. This CDR3 has 14 residues. The J segment lost 11 bases and the V segment lost 4 bases, leaving 13 bases of the junction unmatched. The CDR3 reads CASSSGQVGVKAFF. The CDR3 nucleotides read TGTGCCAGCAGCTCCGGACAGGTAGGGGTAAAGGCTTTCTTT.

The rearrangement uses TRBV2 and TRBJ2-2; no reliable D call. In germline, CDR1 is SNHLY, CDR2 FYNNEI. The V gene lost 6 bases and the J gene lost 0 bases, with 8 bases spanning the gap. This CDR3 is 14 amino acids long. CDR3 coding DNA: TGTGCCAGCAGGAAGCGACCGAACACCGGGGAGCTGTTTTTT. This codes for CASRKRPNTGELFF.

The chain joins TRBV28 to TRBJ2-2; maybe TRBD1 (5 bases). CDR3 length equals 17 residues. V lost 2 bases, J lost 1 base, and 14 bases lay in between. CDR1 is MDHEN, CDR2 SYDVKM, per germline. The CDR3, as DNA: TGTGCCAGCAGTTTAAGTCCCAGGGTAAAGAACACCGGGGAGCTGTTTTTT. It is translated as CASSLSPRVKNTGELFF. Looking up the rest from reference TRBV28 and TRBJ2-2 gives the full variable domain: DVKVTQSSRYLVKRTGEKVFLECVQDMDHENMFWYRQDPGLGLRLIYFSYDVKMKEKGDIPEGYSVSREKKERFSLILESASTNQTSMYLCASSLSPRVKNTGELFFGEGSRLTVL.

The chain employs TRBV3-1 (or the pseudogene TRBV3-2) and TRBJ2-1; 8 bases match TRBD2. Germline V gene lookup returns CDR1 LGHDT and CDR2 YNNKEL (reference sequence). Unmatched junction bases numbered 10, after V lost 3 bases and J lost 9 bases. The length of the CDR3 is 15 residues. CDR3 nucleotides: TGTGCCAGCAGCCAGCCCGCGGGGGGCGAAGGTGAGCAGTTCTTC. It is translated as CASSQPAGGEGEQFF.

CDR3 nucleotides: TGTGCCAGCAGCTTCGACAGGGTGGCCACTGAAGCTTTCTTT. Translating it yields CASSFDRVATEAFF. The chain joins TRBV11-2 to TRBJ1-1, with 7 bases lining up with TRBD1. Per the germline V gene, CDR1 is SGHAT and CDR2 is FQNNGV. Unmatched junction bases numbered 5, after V lost 3 bases and J lost 4 bases. CDR3 length: 14 residues.

The chain is built from TRBV11-2 and TRBJ2-5; 12 bases match TRBD2. Germline V gene sequence: CDR1 SGHAT, CDR2 FQNNGV. The CDR3 sequence is 15 residues long. With 5 bases clipped from V and 4 bases from J, the junction kept 5 bases outside the gene matches. CDR3 residues: CASSPSGRAVETQYF. CDR3 bases: TGTGCCAGCAGCCCTAGCGGGAGGGCGGTAGAGACCCAGTACTTC.

This chain joins TRBV19 and TRBJ1-4; TRBD1 agrees at 8 bases. Germline CDR1 is LNHDA and CDR2 is SQIVND (reference sequence). V lost 3 bases and J lost 6; bases outside the gene matches: 3. This CDR3 has 14 amino acids. The CDR3 sequence is CASSIDRGDEKLFF. The CDR3 DNA sequence: TGTGCCAGTAGTATCGACAGGGGAGATGAAAAACTGTTTTTT.

The chain recombines TRBV18 with TRBJ2-3, with 9 bases aligning to TRBD1. Germline V gene data show CDR1 as KGHSH and CDR2 as LQKENI. This CDR3 contains 14 residues. V was clipped by 2 bases and J by 5 bases; unmatched bases: 2. The CDR3 protein is CASSPGTGQDTQYF. The DNA of the CDR3 is TGTGCCAGCTCACCAGGGACAGGGCAAGATACGCAGTATTTT. Full variable domain (outside the CDR3, taken from reference TRBV18 and TRBJ2-3): NAGVMQNPRHLVRRRGQEARLRCSPMKGHSHVYWYRQLPEEGLKFMVYLQKENIIDESGMPKERFSAEFPKEGPSILRIQQVVRGDSAAYFCASSPGTGQDTQYFGPGTRLTVL.

The chain links TRBV15 to TRBJ2-5, with D tentatively TRBD1 (8 bases). Germline V gene data show CDR1 as LNHNV and CDR2 as YYDKDF (reference sequence). The CDR3 covers 19 residues. Trimming shortened V by 9 bases and J by 9 bases, and 38 bases separated the two germline ends. The CDR3 loop reads CATTLSKGGTGHQRRSQYF. Written as DNA, the CDR3 is TGTGCCACTACCCTTTCTAAGGGGGGGACAGGTCACCAACGGAGGTCCCAGTACTTC.

This chain joins TRBV6-5 and TRBJ2-7, with 7 bases fitting TRBD1. Germline V gives CDR1 MNHEY, CDR2 SVGAGI. The CDR3 extends over 12 amino acids. V shed 5 bases and J 5 bases; nucleotides not matched to a gene: 3. The CDR3 DNA reads as TGTGCCAGCAGTAGAGACAGGGACGAGCAGTACTTC. It codes for CASSRDRDEQYF.

The rearrangement links TRBV18 to TRBJ2-5; 9 nucleotides agree with TRBD2. Trimming at V came to 0 bases and at J to 4 bases, leaving 6 bases not matched to a gene. From germline, CDR1 is KGHSH and CDR2 LQKENI. The CDR3 consists of 16 residues. DNA of the CDR3: TGTGCCAGCTCACCACCAGTAGCGGGAGCGGGAGAGACCCAGTACTTC. It codes for CASSPPVAGAGETQYF.

The genes are TRBV13 and TRBJ2-1, with TRBD2 matching over 10 bases. Germline assignment: CDR1 PRHDT and CDR2 FYEKMQ (reference sequence). Trimming at V came to 0 bases and at J to 9 bases, leaving 11 bases not matched to a gene. There are 17 residues in the CDR3. The CDR3 coding sequence is TGTGCCAGCAGCTTAGGGATCGTTCGGACTAGCGGAGCTGAGCAGTTCTTC. Translating gives CASSLGIVRTSGAEQFF.

The rearrangement links TRBV2 to TRBJ2-3, with TRBD2 identical over 9 bases. V shed 6 bases and J 0 bases; nucleotides not matched to a gene: 4. CDR3 length: 15 amino acids. Germline V CDR1 and CDR2: SNHLY, FYNNEI. The CDR3 DNA follows: TGTGCCAGCAGAAGACTAGCGGTTAGCACAGATACGCAGTATTTT. Translation: CASRRLAVSTDTQYF.